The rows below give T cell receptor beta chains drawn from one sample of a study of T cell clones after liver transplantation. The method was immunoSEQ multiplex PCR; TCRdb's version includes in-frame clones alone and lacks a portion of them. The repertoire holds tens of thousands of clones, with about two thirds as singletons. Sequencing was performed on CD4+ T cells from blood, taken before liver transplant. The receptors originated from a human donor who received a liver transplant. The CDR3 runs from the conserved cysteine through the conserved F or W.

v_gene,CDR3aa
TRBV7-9,CASSPGTGTYEQYF
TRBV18,CASSATGTEDSPLHF
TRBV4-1,CASSPPGQGDTGELFF
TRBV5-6,CASSIQSGLYTGELFF
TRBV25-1,CASSRQNTEYEQYF
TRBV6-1,CANGEQGMGSPLHF
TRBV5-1,CASSSFQGNTEAFF
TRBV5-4,CASSLLGQVVYEQYF
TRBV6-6,CASSRDSVSATGELFF
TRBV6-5,CASSYGVGSEKLFF
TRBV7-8,CASSGAGGPSSEQFF
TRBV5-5,CASSLVSYTEAFF
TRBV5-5,CASSLETVYNEQFF
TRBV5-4,CASSLYLADTQYF
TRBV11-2,CASSSYRGLGGGYTF
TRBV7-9,CASSLGWSASRELFF